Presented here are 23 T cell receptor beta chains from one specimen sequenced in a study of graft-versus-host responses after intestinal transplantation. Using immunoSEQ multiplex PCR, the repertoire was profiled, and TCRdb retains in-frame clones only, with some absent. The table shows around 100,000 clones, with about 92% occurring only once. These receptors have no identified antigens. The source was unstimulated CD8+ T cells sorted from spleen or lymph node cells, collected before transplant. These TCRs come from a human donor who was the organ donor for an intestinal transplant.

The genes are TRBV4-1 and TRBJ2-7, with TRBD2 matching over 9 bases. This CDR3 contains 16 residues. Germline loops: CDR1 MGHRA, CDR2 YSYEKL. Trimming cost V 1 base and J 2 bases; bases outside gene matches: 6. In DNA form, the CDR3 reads TGCGCCAGCAGCCAAGGAGCTAGCGGGACCACCTACGAGCAGTACTTC. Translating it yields CASSQGASGTTYEQYF.

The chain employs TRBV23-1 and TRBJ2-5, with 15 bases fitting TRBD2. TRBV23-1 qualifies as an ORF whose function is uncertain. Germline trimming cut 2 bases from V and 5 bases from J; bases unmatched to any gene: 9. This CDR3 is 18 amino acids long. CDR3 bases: TGCGCCAGCAGTCAACTAACTCGGACTAGCGGGAGGGAGGAGACCCAGTACTTC. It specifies CASSQLTRTSGREETQYF.

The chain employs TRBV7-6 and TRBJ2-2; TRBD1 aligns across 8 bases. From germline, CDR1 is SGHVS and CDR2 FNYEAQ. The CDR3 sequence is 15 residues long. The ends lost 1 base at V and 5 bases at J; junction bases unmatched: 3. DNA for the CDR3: TGTGCCAGCAGCTTAGGGACAGGGAGAACCGGGGAGCTGTTTTTT. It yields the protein CASSLGTGRTGELFF. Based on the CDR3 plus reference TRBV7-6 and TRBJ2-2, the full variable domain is GAGVSQSPRYKVTKRGQDVALRCDPISGHVSLYWYRQALGQGPEFLTYFNYEAQQDKSGLPNDRFSAERPEGSISTLTIQRTEQRDSAMYRCASSLGTGRTGELFFGEGSRLTVL.

CDR3 nucleotide sequence: TGTGCCAGCAGTGAACCCGGGGACCATCAGCCCCAGCATTTT. Protein: CASSEPGDHQPQHF. The chain employs TRBV2 and TRBJ1-5; D possibly corresponds to TRBD1 (5 bases). Trimming pared 2 bases from V and 5 bases from J, leaving 10 bases between. This CDR3 spans 14 amino acids. The germline V gene has CDR1 SNHLY and CDR2 FYNNEI.

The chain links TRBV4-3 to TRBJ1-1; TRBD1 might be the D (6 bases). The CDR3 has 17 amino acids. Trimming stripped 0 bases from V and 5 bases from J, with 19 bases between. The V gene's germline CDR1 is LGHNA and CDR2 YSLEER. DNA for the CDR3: TGCGCCAGCAGCCAAGATTCGCTCGGGGGGCGGGTTACTGAAGCTTTCTTT. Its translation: CASSQDSLGGRVTEAFF.

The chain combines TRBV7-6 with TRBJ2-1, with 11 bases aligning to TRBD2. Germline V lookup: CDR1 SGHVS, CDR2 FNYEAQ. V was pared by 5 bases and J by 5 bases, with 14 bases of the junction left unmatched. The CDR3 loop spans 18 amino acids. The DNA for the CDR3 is TGTGCCAGCAGCGTTACACCTAGCGGGAGGTCTCTAGACAATGAGCAGTTCTTC. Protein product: CASSVTPSGRSLDNEQFF.

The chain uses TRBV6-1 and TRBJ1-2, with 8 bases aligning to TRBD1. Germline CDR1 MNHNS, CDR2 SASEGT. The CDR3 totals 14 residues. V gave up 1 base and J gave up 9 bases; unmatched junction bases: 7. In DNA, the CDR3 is TGTGCCAGCAGTGAAGGACGGACAGGGCTTAGCTACACCTTC. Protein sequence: CASSEGRTGLSYTF.

CDR3 residues: CASSFGREQFF. The CDR3 DNA is TGTGCCAGCAGTTTCGGGAGGGAGCAGTTCTTC. J is TRBJ2-1 and V is TRBV27, with 7 bases lining up with TRBD2. The ends lost 3 bases at V and 10 bases at J; junction bases unmatched: 0. Per germline, CDR1 MNHEY and CDR2 SMNVEV (reference sequence). The CDR3 is 11 amino acids.

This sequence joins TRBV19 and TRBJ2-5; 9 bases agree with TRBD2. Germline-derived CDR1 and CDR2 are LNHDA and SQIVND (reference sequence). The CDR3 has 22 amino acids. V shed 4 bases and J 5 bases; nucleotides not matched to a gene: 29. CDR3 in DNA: TGTGCCAGTAGTAGGTCAGGTCACAGATATGGGGGTAGCGGGAGAAGCGGTGAGACCCAGTACTTC. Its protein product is CASSRSGHRYGGSGRSGETQYF.

CDR3 sequence (DNA): TGTGCCAGCAGCTCACCGGGACTAGCGGGAGTGGAAAACATTCAGTACTTC. The encoded protein is CASSSPGLAGVENIQYF. The rearrangement links TRBV7-8 to TRBJ2-4, with 14 bases lining up with TRBD2. V shed 4 bases and J 5 bases; nucleotides not matched to a gene: 7. The CDR3 runs to 17 residues. Germline lookup yields CDR1 SGHVS and CDR2 FQNEAQ.

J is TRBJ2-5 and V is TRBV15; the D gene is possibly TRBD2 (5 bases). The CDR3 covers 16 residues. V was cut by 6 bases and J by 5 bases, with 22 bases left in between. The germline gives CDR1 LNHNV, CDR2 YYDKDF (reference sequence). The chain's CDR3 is CATRRLRDSARETQYF. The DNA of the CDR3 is TGTGCCACCAGGCGTTTGAGGGATAGTGCCCGGGAGACCCAGTACTTC.

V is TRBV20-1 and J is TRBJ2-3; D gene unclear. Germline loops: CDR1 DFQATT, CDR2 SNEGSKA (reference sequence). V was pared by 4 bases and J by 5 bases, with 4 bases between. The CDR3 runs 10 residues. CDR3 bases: TGCAGTGCTAAGGTAGATACGCAGTATTTT. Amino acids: CSAKVDTQYF.

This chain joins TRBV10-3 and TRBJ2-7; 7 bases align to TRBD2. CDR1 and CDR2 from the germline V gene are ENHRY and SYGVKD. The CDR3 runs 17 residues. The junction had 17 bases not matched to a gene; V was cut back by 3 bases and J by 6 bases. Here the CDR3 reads CAISETPPGGQLIEQYF. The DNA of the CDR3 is TGTGCCATCAGTGAAACTCCTCCGGGAGGCCAATTAATCGAGCAGTACTTC.

The CDR3 protein is CATLGVRDRYETQYF. The CDR3 DNA is TGTGCCACCCTCGGGGTGCGGGATAGATATGAGACCCAGTACTTC. This chain uses TRBV6-5 with TRBJ2-5, with a tentative D call TRBD2 (6 bases). CDR1 is MNHEY, CDR2 SVGAGI, per germline. The CDR3 is 15 amino acids. The V gene lost 10 bases and the J gene lost 5 bases, with 23 bases spanning the gap.

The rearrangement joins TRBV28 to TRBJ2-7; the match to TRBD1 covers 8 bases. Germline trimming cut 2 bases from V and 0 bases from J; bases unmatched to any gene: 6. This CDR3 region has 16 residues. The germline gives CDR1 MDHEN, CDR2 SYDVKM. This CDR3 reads CASSLTGGAGSYEQYF. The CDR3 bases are TGTGCCAGCAGTTTAACAGGGGGAGCGGGCTCCTACGAGCAGTACTTC.

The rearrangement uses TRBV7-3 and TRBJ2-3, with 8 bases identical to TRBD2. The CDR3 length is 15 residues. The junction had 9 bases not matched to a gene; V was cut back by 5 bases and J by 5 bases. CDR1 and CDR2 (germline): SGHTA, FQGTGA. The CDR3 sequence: CASSPSGSKGDTQYF. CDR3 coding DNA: TGTGCCAGCAGCCCAAGCGGGAGTAAAGGAGATACGCAGTATTTT.

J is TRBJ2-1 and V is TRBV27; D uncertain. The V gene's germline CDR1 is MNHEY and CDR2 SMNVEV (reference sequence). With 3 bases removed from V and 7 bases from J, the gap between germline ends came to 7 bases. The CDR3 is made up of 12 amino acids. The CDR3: CASSFNGNEQFF. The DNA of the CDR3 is TGTGCCAGCAGTTTTAACGGGAATGAGCAGTTCTTC.

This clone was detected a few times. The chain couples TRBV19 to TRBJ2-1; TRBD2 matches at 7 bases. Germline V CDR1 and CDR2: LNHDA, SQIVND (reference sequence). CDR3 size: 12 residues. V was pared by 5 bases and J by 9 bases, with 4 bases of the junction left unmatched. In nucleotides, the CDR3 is TGTGCCAGTAGTTCACTAGCGCCTGAGCAGTTCTTC. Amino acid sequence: CASSSLAPEQFF. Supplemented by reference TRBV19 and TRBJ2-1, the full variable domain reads DGGITQSPKYLFRKEGQNVTLSCEQNLNHDAMYWYRQDPGQGLRLIYYSQIVNDFQKGDIAEGYSVSREKKESFPLTVTSAQKNPTAFYLCASSSLAPEQFFGPGTRLTVL.

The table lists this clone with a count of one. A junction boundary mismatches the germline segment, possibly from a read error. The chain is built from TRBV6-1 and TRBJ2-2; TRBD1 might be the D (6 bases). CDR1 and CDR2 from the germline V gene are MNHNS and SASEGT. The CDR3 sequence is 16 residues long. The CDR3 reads CTSSEAFRQADGELFF. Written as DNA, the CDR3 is TGTACCAGCAGTGAAGCGTTCCGACAGGCGGACGGGGAGCTGTTTTTT.

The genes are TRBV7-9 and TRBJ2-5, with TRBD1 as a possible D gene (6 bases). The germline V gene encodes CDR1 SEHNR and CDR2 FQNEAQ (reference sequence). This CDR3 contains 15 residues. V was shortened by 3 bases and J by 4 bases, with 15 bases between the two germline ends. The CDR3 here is CASSFPTDRLETQYF. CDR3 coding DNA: TGTGCCAGCAGCTTCCCTACGGACAGACTAGAGACCCAGTACTTC.

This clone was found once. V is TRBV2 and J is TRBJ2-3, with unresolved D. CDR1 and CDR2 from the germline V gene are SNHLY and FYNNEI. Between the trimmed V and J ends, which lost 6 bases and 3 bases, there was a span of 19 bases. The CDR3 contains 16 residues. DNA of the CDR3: TGTGCCAGCAGCGGTTTTCCAGTCGGTGAGACAGATACGCAGTATTTT. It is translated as CASSGFPVGETDTQYF.

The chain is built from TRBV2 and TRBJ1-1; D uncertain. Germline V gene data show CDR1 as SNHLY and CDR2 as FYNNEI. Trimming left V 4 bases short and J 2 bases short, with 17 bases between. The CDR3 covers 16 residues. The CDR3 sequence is CASSAGDPLFNTEAFF. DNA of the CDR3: TGTGCCAGCAGTGCGGGTGACCCACTCTTTAACACTGAAGCTTTCTTT.

The CDR3 coding sequence is TGCGCCAGCAGCTCCGCTTCTGCGGGAGGGCCGAGCGAGCAGTACTTC. Translating gives CASSSASAGGPSEQYF. The gene calls are TRBV5-1 and TRBJ2-7, with 9 bases matching TRBD2. Germline CDR1 SGHRS, CDR2 YFSETQ. V shed 3 bases, J shed 6 bases, and the junction held 13 bases outside the gene matches. CDR3 length equals 16 residues.